The present entry profiles one T cell receptor beta chain with its context. The sample originates from a study of PD-L1 blockade in urothelial cancer. Looking at the study overall: Study patients had been treated with 0 to 3 previous chemotherapy regimens. The median number of T cells present in blood samples was approximately 140,000.

The cohort comprised individuals with locally advanced or metastatic urothelial carcinoma. Profiling relied on immunoSEQ multiplex PCR, and the TCRdb table lists in-frame clones only, not all of them. The sample has some 25,000 clones, 86% seen once. Specimen: PBMCs, collected around atezolizumab (anti-PD-L1) treatment. The TCR comes from a man in his sixties with urothelial cancer.

CDR3 DNA: TGTGCCAGTACCGATCTCGGGAGGAACACTGAAGCTTTCTTT. Translated: CASTDLGRNTEAFF. The J gene is TRBJ1-1, the V gene TRBV19, with D uncertain. Germline values: CDR1 LNHDA, CDR2 SQIVND (reference sequence). The CDR3 covers 14 residues. V gave up 7 bases and J gave up 1 base, with 13 bases separating them.